One sample yielded the 2 T cell receptor beta chains listed below, sequenced in a study of blood T cell repertoires in COVID-19. Produced via immunoSEQ multiplex PCR; TCRdb's table is partial and in-frame only. The table lists about 200,000 clones, around 86% of them singletons. The sample comprised PBMCs or T cells enriched from blood (not recorded which). Receptors originate from a man in his forties with acute COVID-19.

The chain carries TRBV3-1 (or the pseudogene TRBV3-2) and TRBJ1-1, with D tentatively TRBD1 (5 bases). Germline lookup yields CDR1 LGHDT and CDR2 YNNKEL (reference sequence). The CDR3 is 14 residues long. Trimming cost V 1 base and J 6 bases, with 12 bases left between them. CDR3 DNA: TGTGCCAGCAGCCAAGCGAGTGCGGGACCTGAAGCTTTCTTT. Translated, it gives CASSQASAGPEAFF.

The chain links TRBV3-1 (or the pseudogene TRBV3-2) to TRBJ2-5, with a possible D match to TRBD2 (5 bases). The germline V and J ends were trimmed by 4 bases and 5 bases, with 11 bases remaining between them. Germline CDR1 reads LGHDT; CDR2 reads YNNKEL (reference sequence). The CDR3 is 13 amino acids. The CDR3 reads CASSPTSEETQYF. The CDR3 DNA sequence: TGTGCCAGCAGCCCAACTAGTGAGGAGACCCAGTACTTC.